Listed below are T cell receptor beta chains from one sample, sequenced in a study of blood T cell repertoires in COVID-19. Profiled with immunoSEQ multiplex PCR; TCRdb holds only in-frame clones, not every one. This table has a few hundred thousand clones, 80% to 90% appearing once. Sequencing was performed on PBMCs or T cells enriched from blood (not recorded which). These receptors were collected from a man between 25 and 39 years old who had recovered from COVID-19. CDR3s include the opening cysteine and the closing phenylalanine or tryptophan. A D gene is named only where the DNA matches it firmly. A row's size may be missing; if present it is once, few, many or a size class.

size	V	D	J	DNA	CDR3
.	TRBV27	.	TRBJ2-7	TGTGCCAGCAGTTTGGTGGGGGGTGTAACCTACGAGCAGTACTTC	CASSLVGGVTYEQYF
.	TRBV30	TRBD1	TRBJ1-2	TGTGCCAGAGGTGGGACAGTCAATGGCTACACCTTC	CARGGTVNGYTF
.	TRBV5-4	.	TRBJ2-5	TGTGCCAGCAGCTTGTGGGGGCTTACAGAGGTCCAGTACTTC	CASSLWGLTEVQYF
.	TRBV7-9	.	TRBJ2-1	TGTGCCAGCAGCTTAGGCGTCAGCGCCGAAGACAATGAGCAGTTCTTC	CASSLGVSAEDNEQFF
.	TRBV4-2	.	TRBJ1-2	TGTGCCAGCAGCCAAGGTTCAGGAAGGGGGTATGGCTACACCTTC	CASSQGSGRGYGYTF
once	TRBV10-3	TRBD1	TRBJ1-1	TGTGCCATCAGAGACAGGGGGAGGATGAACACTGAAGCTTTCTTT	CAIRDRGRMNTEAFF
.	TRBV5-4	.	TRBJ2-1	TGTGCCAGCAGCCCGACAGGTGAGGGGCTCCGCTCCTACAATGAGCAGTTCTTC	CASSPTGEGLRSYNEQFF
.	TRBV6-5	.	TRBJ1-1	TGTGCCAGCAGTTACTCGCACAGGCAGAACACTGAAGCTTTCTTT	CASSYSHRQNTEAFF
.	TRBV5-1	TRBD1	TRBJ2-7	TGCGCCAGCAGCTCGGGACAGGGAGGGTCCTACGAGCAGTACTTC	CASSSGQGGSYEQYF
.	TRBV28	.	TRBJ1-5	TGTGCCAGCAGTGGCGGGGAGGCCAAGGGGCCCCAGCATTTT	CASSGGEAKGPQHF
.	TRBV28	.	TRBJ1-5	TGTGCCAGCAGTTTCGACAGGCAGCGTCAGCCCCAGCATTTT	CASSFDRQRQPQHF
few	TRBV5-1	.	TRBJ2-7	TGCGCCAGCAGCCCCGGGACTGAGGGTGTGCGGGAGCAGTACTTC	CASSPGTEGVREQYF
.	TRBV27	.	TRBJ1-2	TGTGCCAGCAGTCAACAGGACGGTGGCTACACCTTC	CASSQQDGGYTF
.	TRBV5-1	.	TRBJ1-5	TGCGCCAGCAGCTTGGACAGTCAACAGCCCCAGCATTTT	CASSLDSQQPQHF
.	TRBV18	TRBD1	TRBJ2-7	TGTGCCAGCTCACCACGGCCCGGGACAGGAGACTACGAGCAGTACTTC	CASSPRPGTGDYEQYF
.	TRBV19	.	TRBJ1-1	TGTGCCAGTAGTGAGGTTATGAACACTGAAGCTTTCTTT	CASSEVMNTEAFF
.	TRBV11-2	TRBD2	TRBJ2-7	TGTGCCAGCAGCCCCTTGACTAGCGGGGGTGTTTACGAGCAGTACTTC	CASSPLTSGGVYEQYF
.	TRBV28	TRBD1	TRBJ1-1	TGTGCCAGCAGTTCCTCCGGCGACAGGGCGGACACTGAAGCTTTCTTT	CASSSSGDRADTEAFF
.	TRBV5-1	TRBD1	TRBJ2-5	TGCGCCAGCAGCTTAAGACAGGGTTTGGAGACCCAGTACTTC	CASSLRQGLETQYF
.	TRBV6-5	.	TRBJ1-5	TGTGCCAGCAGGAGGGGAGGGCTTAATCAGCCCCAGCATTTT	CASRRGGLNQPQHF
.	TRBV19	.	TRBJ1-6	TGTGCCAGTAGTATAGCCCCCGCGAGGTCGGGATCACCCCTCCACTTT	CASSIAPARSGSPLHF
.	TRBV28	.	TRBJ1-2	TGTGCCAGCAGTTTAACCGGGACAGGCTACACCTTC	CASSLTGTGYTF
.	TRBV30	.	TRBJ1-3	TGTGCCTGGAGTAGACTAGGAAACACCATATATTTT	CAWSRLGNTIYF
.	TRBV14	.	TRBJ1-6	TGTGCCAGCAGCCCCCCAGGGGCAGGTTCACCCCTCCACTTT	CASSPPGAGSPLHF
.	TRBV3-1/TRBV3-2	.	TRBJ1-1	TGTGCCAGCGAAAGTGGGACAGAAGCTTTCTTT	CASESGTEAFF
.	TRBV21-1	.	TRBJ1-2	TGTGCCAGCAGCAAAGTGGGCAGGGGGCCTAATGGCTACACCTTC	CASSKVGRGPNGYTF
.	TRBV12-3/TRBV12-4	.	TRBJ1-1	TGTGCCAGCAGTATGCAGGTGGGCACTGAAGCTTTCTTT	CASSMQVGTEAFF
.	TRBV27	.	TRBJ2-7	TGTGCCAGCAGTTTTATAGGGGACTACGAGCAGTACTTC	CASSFIGDYEQYF
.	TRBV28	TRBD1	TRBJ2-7	TGTGCCAGCAGTTGGACAGGGGGAATCTACGAGCAGTACTTC	CASSWTGGIYEQYF
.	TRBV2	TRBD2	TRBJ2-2	TGTGCCAGCAGAGGACTAGCGTCCACCGGGGAGCTGTTTTTT	CASRGLASTGELFF
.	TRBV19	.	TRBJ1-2	TGTGCCAGTAGTATAGGCCCTTCGGGGGGCTACACCTTC	CASSIGPSGGYTF
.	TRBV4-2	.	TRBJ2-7	TGTGCCAGCAGCCAAGATAGGTCAGGGGTCGGGCGTGGCTCATACGAGCAGTACTTC	CASSQDRSGVGRGSYEQYF
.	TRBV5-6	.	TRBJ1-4	TGTGCCAGCAGCCCAATCCCGGGACTTAGTGAAAAACTGTTTTTT	CASSPIPGLSEKLFF
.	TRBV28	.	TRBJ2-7	TGTGCCAGCAGTTTAGTCGGGGATAAGTCCTACGAGCAGTACTTC	CASSLVGDKSYEQYF
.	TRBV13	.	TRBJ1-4	TGTGCCAGCAGCTTTGCGCGGGGTAATGAAAAACTGTTTTTT	CASSFARGNEKLFF
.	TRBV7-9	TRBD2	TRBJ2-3	TGTGCCAGCAGCACTAGCGGTACTATAAGCGATACGCAGTATTTT	CASSTSGTISDTQYF
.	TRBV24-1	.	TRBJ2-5	TGTGCCACCAGTGATTTTGCGGGGGAGACCCAGTACTTC	CATSDFAGETQYF
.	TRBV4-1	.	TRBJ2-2	TGCGCCAGCCGCCCCGAAGGGGGGGCGGGCGGGGAGCTGTTTTTT	CASRPEGGAGGELFF
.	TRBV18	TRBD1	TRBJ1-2	TGTGCCAGCTCACCAGGGACAGGGAAGGGCTACACCTTC	CASSPGTGKGYTF
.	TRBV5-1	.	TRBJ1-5	TGCGCCAGCAGCTTGACAGGGCGCTATCAGCCCCAGCATTTT	CASSLTGRYQPQHF
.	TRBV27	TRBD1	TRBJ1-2	TGTGCCAGCAGCGACAGGGGATATGGAGGCTACACCTTC	CASSDRGYGGYTF
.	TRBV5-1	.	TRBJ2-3	TGCGCCAGCAGCTTGGATGACATCCGCACAGATACGCAGTATTTT	CASSLDDIRTDTQYF
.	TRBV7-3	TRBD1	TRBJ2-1	TGTGCCAGCAGCCTCGACAGGGACAATGAGCAGTTCTTC	CASSLDRDNEQFF
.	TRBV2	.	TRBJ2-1	TGTGCCAGCAGTGAATTGGGGGGTGAGCAGTTCTTC	CASSELGGEQFF
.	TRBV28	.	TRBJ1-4	TGTGCCAGCAGTTTGGGGGGGGCTAATGAAAAACTGTTTTTT	CASSLGGANEKLFF
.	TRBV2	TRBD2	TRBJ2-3	TGTGCCAGCAGCTGGACTAGCGGGGACGCAGATACGCAGTATTTT	CASSWTSGDADTQYF
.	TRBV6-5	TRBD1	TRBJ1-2	TGTGCCAGCAGCCCCACCGGACAGGGGTCCTATGGCTACACCTTC	CASSPTGQGSYGYTF
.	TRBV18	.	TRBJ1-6	TGTGCCAGCTCACCTAGGACAGAGCCCCTATTGGGGTATAATTCACCCCTCCACTTT	CASSPRTEPLLGYNSPLHF
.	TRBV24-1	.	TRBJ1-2	TGTGCCACCAGTGATACAGGGTCTCGATATGGCTACACCTTC	CATSDTGSRYGYTF
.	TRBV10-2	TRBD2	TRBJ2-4	TGCGCCAGCGGAAGCGGGGGGGCCGTGAACATTCAGTACTTC	CASGSGGAVNIQYF